Described below is a single T cell receptor beta chain sequence and its context. What it binds is not known. The sample is drawn from a study of T cell responses to AZD1222 COVID-19 vaccine. Study-wide context: Second doses at about 4 or about 12 weeks were pooled. Study outcomes and limitations: Donors were chiefly white British, with a greater number of females, and clonal diversity was perhaps underestimated.

TCRdb's copy holds only in-frame clones and misses some; the assay was immunoSEQ multiplex PCR. The sample has about 82,000 clones, around 89% seen once; the top ten hold approximately 5.7%. The receptor was isolated from an adult in good health. Sample: peripheral blood, taken on day 0 of AZD1222 vaccination.

The CDR3 DNA is TGCGCCAGCAGCTTGGGCAGGGGGCGCGGGGTTACAGCTTTCTTT. This codes for CASSLGRGRGVTAFF. The chain recombines TRBV5-1 with TRBJ1-1, with TRBD1 identical over 8 bases. This CDR3 spans 15 amino acids. J was trimmed by 10 bases and V by 0 bases; bases with no gene match: 11. From germline, CDR1 is SGHRS and CDR2 YFSETQ.